This T cell receptor (beta chain) was sequenced for a study of cytomegalovirus exposure and HLA in healthy donors. Study-wide points: Earlier analysis yielded a pattern in which most TCR beta V segments were productive about 87% or about 30% of the time.

This clone was counted only a few times. The antigen is not known. Germline V gives CDR1 SGHVS, CDR2 FNYEAQ. The V gene lost 3 bases and the J gene lost 1 base, with 9 bases spanning the gap. The CDR3 length is 14 residues. The donors gave bone marrow, and they were healthy. Though nominally healthy at sampling, donors likely had unrecorded immune exposures. PCR used 60 Vbeta primers and 13 Jbeta primers. Authors' processing steps: It was a later analysis that counted approximately 81 million unique TCR beta chains, of which around 11 million were shared. Sequenced by immunoSEQ multiplex PCR; TCRdb stores in-frame clones only, minus some. V, J and clone size are those of that table, while D and trimming were read from the DNA. This sample has around 140,000 clones, with around three fifths found just once.

Source material: PBMCs. The receptor's source is a woman in her forties in good health and CMV-seronegative. The chain has TRBV7-6 and TRBJ1-1, with D tentatively TRBD1 (6 bases). CDR3 residues: CASSLWDKNTEAFF. The CDR3 nucleotides are TGTGCCAGCAGCTTGTGGGACAAGAACACTGAAGCTTTCTTT.